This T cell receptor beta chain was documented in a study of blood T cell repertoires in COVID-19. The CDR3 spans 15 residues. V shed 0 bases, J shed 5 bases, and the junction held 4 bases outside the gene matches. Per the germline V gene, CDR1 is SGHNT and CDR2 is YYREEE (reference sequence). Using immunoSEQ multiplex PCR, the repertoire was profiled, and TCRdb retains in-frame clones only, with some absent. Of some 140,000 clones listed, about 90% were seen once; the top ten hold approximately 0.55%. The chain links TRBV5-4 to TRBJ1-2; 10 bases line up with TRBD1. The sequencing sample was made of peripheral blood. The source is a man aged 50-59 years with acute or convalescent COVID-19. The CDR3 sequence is CASSLVGDRGYGYTF. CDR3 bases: TGTGCCAGCAGCTTGGTGGGGGACAGGGGATATGGCTACACCTTC.